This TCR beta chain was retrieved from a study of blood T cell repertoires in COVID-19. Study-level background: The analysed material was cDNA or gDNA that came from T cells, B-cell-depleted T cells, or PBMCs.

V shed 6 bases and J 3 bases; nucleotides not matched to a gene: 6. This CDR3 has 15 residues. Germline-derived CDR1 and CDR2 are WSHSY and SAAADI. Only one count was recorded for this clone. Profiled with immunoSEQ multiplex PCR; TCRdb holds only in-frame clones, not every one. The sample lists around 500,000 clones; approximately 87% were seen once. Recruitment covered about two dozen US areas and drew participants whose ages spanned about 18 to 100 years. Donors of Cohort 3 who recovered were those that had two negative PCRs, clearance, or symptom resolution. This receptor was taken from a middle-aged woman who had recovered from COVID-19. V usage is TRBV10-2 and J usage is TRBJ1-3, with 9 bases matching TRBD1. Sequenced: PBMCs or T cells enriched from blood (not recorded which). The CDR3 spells CASSPQGAGGNTIYF. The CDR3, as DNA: TGCGCCAGCAGCCCACAGGGGGCCGGTGGAAACACCATATATTTT.